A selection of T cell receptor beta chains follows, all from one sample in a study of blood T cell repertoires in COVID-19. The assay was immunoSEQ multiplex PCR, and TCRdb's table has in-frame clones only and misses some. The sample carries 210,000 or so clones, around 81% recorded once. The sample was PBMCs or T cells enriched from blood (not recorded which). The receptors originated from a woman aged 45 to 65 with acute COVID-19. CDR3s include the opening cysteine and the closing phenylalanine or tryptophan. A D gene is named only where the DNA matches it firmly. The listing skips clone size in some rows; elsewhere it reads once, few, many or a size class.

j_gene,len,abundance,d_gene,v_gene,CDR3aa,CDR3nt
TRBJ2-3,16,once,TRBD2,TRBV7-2,CASSLAIAGFTDTQYF,TGTGCCAGCAGCTTAGCCATAGCGGGGTTCACAGATACGCAGTATTTT
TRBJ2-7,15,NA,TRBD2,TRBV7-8,CASSLVGTSFHEQYF,TGTGCCAGCAGCTTAGTGGGGACTAGCTTCCACGAGCAGTACTTC
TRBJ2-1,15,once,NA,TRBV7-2,CASSRPGNNYNEQFF,TGTGCCAGCAGCCGTCCGGGGAACAACTACAATGAGCAGTTCTTC
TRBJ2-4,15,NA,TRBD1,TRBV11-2,CASSPSGTVKNIQYF,TGTGCCAGCAGCCCTTCCGGGACAGTCAAAAACATTCAGTACTTC
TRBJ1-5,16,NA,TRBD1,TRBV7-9,CASSLGAGGWNQPQHF,TGTGCCAGCAGCTTAGGAGCAGGGGGCTGGAATCAGCCCCAGCATTTT
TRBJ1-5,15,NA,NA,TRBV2,CASSAQGLSNQPQHF,TGTGCCAGCAGTGCCCAGGGACTGAGCAATCAGCCCCAGCATTTT
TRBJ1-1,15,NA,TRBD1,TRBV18,CASSRDRGLSTEAFF,TGTGCCAGCTCACGGGACAGGGGATTGAGCACTGAAGCTTTCTTT
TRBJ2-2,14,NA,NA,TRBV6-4,CASQQETNTGELFF,TGTGCCAGCCAACAGGAAACGAACACCGGGGAGCTGTTTTTT
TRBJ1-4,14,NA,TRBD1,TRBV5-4,CASSPGQDNEKLFF,TGTGCCAGCAGCCCGGGACAGGATAATGAAAAACTGTTTTTT
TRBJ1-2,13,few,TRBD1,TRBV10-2,CASQRGLGYGYTF,TGCGCCAGTCAAAGGGGGCTTGGGTATGGCTACACCTTC
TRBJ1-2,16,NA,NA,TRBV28,CASSATLSGQPYGYTF,TGTGCCAGCAGTGCCACTTTATCTGGGCAGCCTTATGGCTACACCTTC
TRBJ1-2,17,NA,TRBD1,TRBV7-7,CASSLRPKPGQFPGYTF,TGTGCCAGCAGCTTACGTCCAAAACCGGGACAGTTTCCTGGCTACACCTTC
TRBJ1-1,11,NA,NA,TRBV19,CASSLRGEAFF,TGTGCCAGTAGCCTCCGGGGAGAAGCTTTCTTT
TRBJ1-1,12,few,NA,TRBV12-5,CASASGNTEAFF,TGTGCTAGTGCCTCCGGGAACACTGAAGCTTTCTTT
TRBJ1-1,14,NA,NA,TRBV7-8,CASSSGIRNTEAFF,TGTGCCAGCAGCTCCGGGATCCGGAACACTGAAGCTTTCTTT
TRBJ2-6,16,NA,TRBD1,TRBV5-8,CASSLLGGVGANVLTF,TGTGCCAGCAGCTTGTTAGGGGGCGTTGGGGCCAACGTCCTGACTTTC
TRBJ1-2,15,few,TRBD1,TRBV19,CASSTGQGPSQSYTF,TGTGCCAGTAGTACGGGACAGGGCCCTTCTCAGAGCTACACCTTC
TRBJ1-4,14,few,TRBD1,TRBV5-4,CASSWDRANEKLFF,TGTGCCAGCAGCTGGGACAGGGCTAATGAAAAACTGTTTTTT
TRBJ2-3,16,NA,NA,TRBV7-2,CASSPRTTTSTDTQYF,TGTGCCAGCAGCCCGCGGACAACTACTAGCACAGATACGCAGTATTTT
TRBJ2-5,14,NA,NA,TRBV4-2,CASSQVEAGETQYF,TGTGCCAGCAGCCAAGTGGAAGCGGGAGAGACCCAGTACTTC
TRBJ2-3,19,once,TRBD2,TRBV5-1,CASSGGLAGSPRRPDTQYF,TGCGCCAGCAGCGGCGGACTAGCGGGCTCACCCCGCCGCCCAGATACGCAGTATTTT
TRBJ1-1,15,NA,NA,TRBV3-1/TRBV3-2,CASSQTGGMNTEAFF,TGTGCCAGCAGCCAAACCGGGGGTATGAACACTGAAGCTTTCTTT
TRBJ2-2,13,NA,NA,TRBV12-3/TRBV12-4,CAGGRGGSGELFF,TGTGCCGGGGGGCGCGGGGGCTCCGGGGAGCTGTTTTTT
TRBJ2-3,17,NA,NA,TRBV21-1,CASSNLGPGQGTDTQYF,TGTGCCAGCAGCAATTTAGGACCGGGACAGGGTACAGATACGCAGTATTTT
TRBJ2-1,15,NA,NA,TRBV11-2,CASSLDLVSRNEQFF,TGTGCCAGCAGCTTAGATCTGGTGAGCAGGAATGAGCAGTTCTTC
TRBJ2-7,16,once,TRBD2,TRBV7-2,CASSLSRGGSVREQYF,TGTGCCAGCAGCTTATCTCGAGGCGGGAGTGTACGGGAGCAGTACTTC
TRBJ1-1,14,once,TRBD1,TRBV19,CASSIAGGNTEAFF,TGTGCCAGTAGTATAGCAGGGGGTAACACTGAAGCTTTCTTT
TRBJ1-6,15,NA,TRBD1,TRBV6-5,CASRKQGSYNSPLHF,TGTGCCAGCAGGAAACAGGGGTCCTATAATTCACCCCTCCACTTT
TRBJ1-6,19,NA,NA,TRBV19,CARRSGDTGRGAYNSPLHF,TGTGCCAGAAGAAGCGGGGACACAGGGCGGGGGGCCTATAATTCACCCCTCCACTTT
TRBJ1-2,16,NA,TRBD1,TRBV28,CASTLPGTAVDYGYTF,TGTGCCAGCACCCTACCTGGGACAGCTGTCGACTATGGCTACACCTTC
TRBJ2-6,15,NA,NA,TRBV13,CASSLGGSGANVLTF,TGTGCCAGCAGCCTCGGGGGCTCTGGGGCCAACGTCCTGACTTTC